A single sample gave rise to the 10 T cell receptor delta chains below, sequenced in a study of Vδ1+ human thymocytes. These receptors' targets are unknown. The template was reverse-transcribed extracted RNA. Pooled V-gene forward primers with one constant-region reverse primer generated the CDR3 amplicons by multiplex PCR. TCRdb fed the multiplex PCR reads to CATT. The sample carries 45,000 to 75,000 delta-chain clones, roughly 16% recorded once. Overall study results and limits: Thymic TRG and TRD repertoires appeared highly polyclonal.

Material: Vdelta1+ gamma-delta thymocytes from the thymus. Specified subset: FACS-sorted CD3+ TCRalphabeta- TCRVdelta1+ TCRVdelta2- thymocytes. The source is a girl under three years old who had congenital heart surgery.

This chain uses TRDV1 with TRDJ2; D not certain. V lost 1 base, J lost 4 bases, and 10 bases lay in between. Germline V lookup: CDR1 TSWWSYY, CDR2 QGS. The length of the CDR3 is 15 residues. The CDR3 is CALGEPRFKTAQLFF. CDR3 coding DNA: TGTGCTCTTGGGGAACCGCGGTTCAAGACAGCACAACTCTTCTTT.

The V gene is TRDV1, the J gene TRDJ1; D perhaps matches TRDD3 (6 bases). The V gene lost 2 bases and the J gene lost 4 bases, with 11 bases spanning the gap. Germline loops: CDR1 TSWWSYY, CDR2 QGS. CDR3 length: 14 amino acids. Here the CDR3 DNA reads TGTGCTCTTGGGGAAAGTGGGGGTTGCGATAAACTCATCTTT. This translates into CALGESGGCDKLIF.

The genes are TRDV1 and TRDJ1, with 8 bases lining up with TRDD2. From germline, CDR1 is TSWWSYY and CDR2 QGS. The CDR3 length is 22 residues. V dropped 1 base and J dropped 4; count of bases not matched to a gene: 26. The CDR3 here is CALGERAVGASYVRRPLDKLIF. DNA of the CDR3: TGTGCTCTTGGGGAACGGGCGGTTGGGGCTTCCTACGTGAGGAGGCCCCTCGATAAACTCATCTTT.

The rearrangement joins TRDV1 to TRDJ1, with TRDD3 matching 11 bases. The germline V gene encodes CDR1 TSWWSYY and CDR2 QGS. J lost 6 bases, V lost 2 bases, and 17 bases had no gene match. The CDR3 runs 19 residues. The CDR3 sequence: CALGEVTSGILGDRNKLIF. In nucleotides, the CDR3 is TGTGCTCTTGGGGAAGTTACCTCCGGCATACTGGGGGATAGGAATAAACTCATCTTT.

V and J are TRDV1 and TRDJ1, with 8 nucleotides matching TRDD3. In germline, CDR1 is TSWWSYY, CDR2 QGS. V gave up 3 bases and J gave up 0 bases; unmatched junction bases: 15. The length of the CDR3 is 19 residues. The CDR3 is CALGDQPTSWGTYTDKLIF. For the CDR3, the DNA is TGTGCTCTTGGGGACCAACCTACCTCCTGGGGGACGTACACCGATAAACTCATCTTT.

This clone was picked up a small number of times. J is TRDJ1 and V is TRDV1; D gene unclear. CDR3 length: 15 residues. Trimming removed 0 bases at V and 0 bases at J, with 8 bases between. CDR1 is TSWWSYY and CDR2 is QGS in the germline V gene. This CDR3 is CALGELQVYTDKLIF. The CDR3 region has the DNA TGTGCTCTTGGGGAACTCCAGGTTTACACCGATAAACTCATCTTT.

Of note for this clone: Because the CDR3's place on the DNA is in doubt, the DNA is left out and the CDR3 is given as listed by TCRdb. The chain recombines TRDV1 with TRDJ1; TRDD3, the table's D call, was not compared with the DNA. CDR1 TSWWSYY and CDR2 QGS come from the germline V gene. The CDR3 numbers 18 amino acids, ends counted. This CDR3 is CALGDWDWGIQYTDKLIF.

This clone came up a few times. This chain joins TRDV1 and TRDJ1, with 7 positions matching TRDD3. This CDR3 has 18 residues. CDR1 and CDR2 from the germline V gene are TSWWSYY and QGS. Trimming took 2 bases from V and 2 from J; bases not matched to a gene: 14. The CDR3 sequence: CALGESGKNGGPTDKLIF. CDR3 nucleotide sequence: TGTGCTCTTGGGGAATCTGGTAAGAATGGGGGACCTACCGATAAACTCATCTTT.

The V call is TRDV1, the J call TRDJ1; D is possibly TRDD3 (6 bases). CDR3 length: 17 amino acids. V lost 0 bases and J lost 3, with 17 bases in between. Germline V CDR1 and CDR2: TSWWSYY, QGS. The CDR3 DNA is TGTGCTCTTGGGGAACTAGCCCTCCCGGGGGAGGCCGATAAACTCATCTTT. This gives the protein CALGELALPGEADKLIF.

This rearrangement joins TRDV1 to TRDJ1; D call uncertain. Looked up from germline, CDR1 is TSWWSYY and CDR2 is QGS. Trimming left V 1 base short and J 5 bases short, with 23 bases between. The CDR3 is 18 residues long. The CDR3 DNA follows: TGTGCTCTTGGGGAACAGTACGGCCGGGACTTGTTTGCTGATAAACTCATCTTT. Translated: CALGEQYGRDLFADKLIF.